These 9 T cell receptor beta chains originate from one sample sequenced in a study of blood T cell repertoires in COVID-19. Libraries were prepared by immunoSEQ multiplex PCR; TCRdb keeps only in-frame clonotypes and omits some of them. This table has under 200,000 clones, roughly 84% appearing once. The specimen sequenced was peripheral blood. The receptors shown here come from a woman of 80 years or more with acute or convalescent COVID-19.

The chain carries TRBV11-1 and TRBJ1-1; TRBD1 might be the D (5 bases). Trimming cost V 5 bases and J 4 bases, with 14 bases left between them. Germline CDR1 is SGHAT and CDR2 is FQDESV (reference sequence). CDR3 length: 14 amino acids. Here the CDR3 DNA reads TGTGCCAGCAGCCCCTGGAGGGGTGGCACTGAAGCTTTCTTT. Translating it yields CASSPWRGGTEAFF.

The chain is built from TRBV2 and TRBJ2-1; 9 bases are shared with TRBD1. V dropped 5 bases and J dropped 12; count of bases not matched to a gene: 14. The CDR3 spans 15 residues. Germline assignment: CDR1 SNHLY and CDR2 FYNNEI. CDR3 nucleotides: TGTGCCAGCAGTAGCCGGACAGGGGTTGTTCGGGGGCAGTTCTTC. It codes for CASSSRTGVVRGQFF. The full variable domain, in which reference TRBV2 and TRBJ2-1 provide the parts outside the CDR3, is EPEVTQTPSHQVTQMGQEVILRCVPISNHLYFYWYRQILGQKVEFLVSFYNNEISEKSEIFDDQFSVERPDGSNFTLKIRSTKLEDSAMYFCASSSRTGVVRGQFFGPGTRLTVL.

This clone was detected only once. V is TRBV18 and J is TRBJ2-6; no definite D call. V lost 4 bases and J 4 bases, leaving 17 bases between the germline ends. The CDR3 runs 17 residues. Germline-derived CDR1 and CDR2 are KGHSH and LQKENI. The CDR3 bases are TGTGCCAGCTCACGTCAACCCACAGTCTCCGGGGCCAACGTCCTGACTTTC. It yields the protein CASSRQPTVSGANVLTF.

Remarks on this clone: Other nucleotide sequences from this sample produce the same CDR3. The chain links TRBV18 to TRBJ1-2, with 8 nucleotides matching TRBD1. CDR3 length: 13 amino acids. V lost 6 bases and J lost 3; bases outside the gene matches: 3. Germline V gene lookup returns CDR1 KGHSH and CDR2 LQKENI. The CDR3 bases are TGTGCCAGCTCTCCGGACAGGGACTATGGCTACACCTTC. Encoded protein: CASSPDRDYGYTF.

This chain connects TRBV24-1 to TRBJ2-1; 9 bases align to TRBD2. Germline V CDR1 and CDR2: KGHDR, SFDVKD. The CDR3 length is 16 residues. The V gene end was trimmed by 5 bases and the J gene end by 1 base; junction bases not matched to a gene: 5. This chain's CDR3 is CATSGLTSGSYNEQFF. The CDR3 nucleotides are TGTGCCACCAGTGGATTGACTAGCGGATCCTACAATGAGCAGTTCTTC.

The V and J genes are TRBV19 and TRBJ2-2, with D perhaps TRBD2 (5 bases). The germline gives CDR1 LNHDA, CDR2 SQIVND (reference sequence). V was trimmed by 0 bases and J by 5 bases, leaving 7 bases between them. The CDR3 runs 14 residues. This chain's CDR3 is CASSIDLATGELFF. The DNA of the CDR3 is TGTGCCAGTAGTATAGATCTAGCTACCGGGGAGCTGTTTTTT.

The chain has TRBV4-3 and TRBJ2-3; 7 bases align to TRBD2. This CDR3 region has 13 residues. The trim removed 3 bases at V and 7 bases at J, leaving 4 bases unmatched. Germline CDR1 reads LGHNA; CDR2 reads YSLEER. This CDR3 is CASSQRGSNTQYF. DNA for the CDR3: TGCGCCAGCAGCCAGCGGGGGTCGAATACGCAGTATTTT.

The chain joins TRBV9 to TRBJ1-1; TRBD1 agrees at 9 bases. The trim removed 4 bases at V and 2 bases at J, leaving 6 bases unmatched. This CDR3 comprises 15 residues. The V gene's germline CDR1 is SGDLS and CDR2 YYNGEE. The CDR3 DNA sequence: TGTGCCAGCAGCTCCTGGACAGGGGTTAACACTGAAGCTTTCTTT. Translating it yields CASSSWTGVNTEAFF.

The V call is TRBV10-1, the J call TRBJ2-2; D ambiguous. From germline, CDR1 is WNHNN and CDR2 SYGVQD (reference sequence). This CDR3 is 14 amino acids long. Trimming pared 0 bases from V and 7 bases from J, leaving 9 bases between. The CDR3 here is CASSESHTNGELFF. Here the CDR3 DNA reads TGCGCCAGCAGTGAGTCGCACACTAACGGGGAGCTGTTTTTT.